This T cell receptor beta chain appears in the sequencing data of a study of shared clonotypes between healthy human individuals. CDR3 size: 14 residues. The germline gives CDR1 MGHRA, CDR2 YSYEKL. V dropped 0 bases and J dropped 0 bases, with 6 bases sitting between them. TCRdb's table, derived via immunoSEQ multiplex PCR, lists solely in-frame clones and lacks some. The table shows fewer than 1.4 million clones, with about four fifths occurring only once. This chain links TRBV4-1 with TRBJ2-7, with D unresolved. The receptor was isolated from a man between 18 and 29 years old in good health. Some clones in this sample may be carry-over from other donors' samples. Sequencing used memory CD4+ T cells from PBMCs. The subset is: CD45RA-negative fraction. The CDR3 region has the DNA TGCGCCAGCAGCCAAGATAGGTCCTCCTACGAGCAGTACTTC. Protein: CASSQDRSSYEQYF.